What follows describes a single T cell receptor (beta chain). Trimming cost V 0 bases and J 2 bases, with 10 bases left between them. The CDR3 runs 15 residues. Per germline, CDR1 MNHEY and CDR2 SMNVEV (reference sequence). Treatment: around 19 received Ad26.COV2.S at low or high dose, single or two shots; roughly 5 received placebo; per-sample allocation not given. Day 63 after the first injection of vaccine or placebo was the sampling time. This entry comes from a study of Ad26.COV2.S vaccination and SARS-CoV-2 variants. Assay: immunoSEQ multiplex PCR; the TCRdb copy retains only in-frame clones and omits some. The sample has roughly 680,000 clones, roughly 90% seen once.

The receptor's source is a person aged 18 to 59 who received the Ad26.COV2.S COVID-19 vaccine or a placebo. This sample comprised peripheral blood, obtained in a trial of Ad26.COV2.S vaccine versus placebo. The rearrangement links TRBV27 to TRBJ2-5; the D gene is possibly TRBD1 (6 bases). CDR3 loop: CASSLSWTDQETQYF. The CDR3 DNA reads TGTGCCAGCAGTTTATCCTGGACAGATCAAGAGACCCAGTACTTC.